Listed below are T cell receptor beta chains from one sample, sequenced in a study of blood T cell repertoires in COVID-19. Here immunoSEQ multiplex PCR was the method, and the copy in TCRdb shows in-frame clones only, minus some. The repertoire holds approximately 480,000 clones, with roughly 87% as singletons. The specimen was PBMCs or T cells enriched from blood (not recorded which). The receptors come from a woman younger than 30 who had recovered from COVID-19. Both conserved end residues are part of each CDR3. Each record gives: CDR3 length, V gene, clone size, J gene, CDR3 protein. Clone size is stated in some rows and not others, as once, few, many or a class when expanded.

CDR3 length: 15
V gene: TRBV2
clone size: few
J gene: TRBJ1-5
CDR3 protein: CASSFDGNSNQPQHF

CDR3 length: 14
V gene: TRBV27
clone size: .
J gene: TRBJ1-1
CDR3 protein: CASSYLGQRTEAFF

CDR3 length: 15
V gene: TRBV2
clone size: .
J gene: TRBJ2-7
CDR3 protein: CASSRSELLSYEQYF

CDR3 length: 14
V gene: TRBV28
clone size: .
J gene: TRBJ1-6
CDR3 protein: CASNPGTANSPLHF

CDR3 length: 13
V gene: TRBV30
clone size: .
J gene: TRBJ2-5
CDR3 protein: CAWGQGGEETQYF

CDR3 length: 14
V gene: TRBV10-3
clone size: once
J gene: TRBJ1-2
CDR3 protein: CAISEGGENYGYTF

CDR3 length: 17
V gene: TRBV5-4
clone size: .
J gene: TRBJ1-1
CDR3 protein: CASSGGDRGPLNTEAFF

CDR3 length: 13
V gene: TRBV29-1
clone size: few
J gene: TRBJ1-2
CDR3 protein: CSADGQQIYGYTF

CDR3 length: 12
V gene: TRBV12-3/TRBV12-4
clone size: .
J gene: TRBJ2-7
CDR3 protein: CASSSLRGEQYF

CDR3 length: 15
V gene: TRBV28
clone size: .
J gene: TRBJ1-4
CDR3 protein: CASSLLPSGSEKLFF

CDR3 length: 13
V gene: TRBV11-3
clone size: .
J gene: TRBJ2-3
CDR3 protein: CASSLMATDTQYF

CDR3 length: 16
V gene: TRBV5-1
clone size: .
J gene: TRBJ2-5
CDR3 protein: CASSLEPGTDGETQYF

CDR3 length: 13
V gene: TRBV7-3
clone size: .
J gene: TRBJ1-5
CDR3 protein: CASSKTAGQPQHF

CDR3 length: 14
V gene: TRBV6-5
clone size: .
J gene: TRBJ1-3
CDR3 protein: CASSTGSSGNTIYF

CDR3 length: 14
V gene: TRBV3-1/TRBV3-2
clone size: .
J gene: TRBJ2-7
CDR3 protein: CASSQGRTALEQYF

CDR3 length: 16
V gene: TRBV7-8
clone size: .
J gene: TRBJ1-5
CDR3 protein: CASSHSGGTFNQPQHF

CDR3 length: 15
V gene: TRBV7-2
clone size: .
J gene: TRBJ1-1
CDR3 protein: CASSLRGVPNTEAFF

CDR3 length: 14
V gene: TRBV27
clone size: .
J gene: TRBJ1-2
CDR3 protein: CASSPREGIYGYTF

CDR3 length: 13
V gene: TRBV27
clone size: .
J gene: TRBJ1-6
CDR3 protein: CASSPTALSPLHF

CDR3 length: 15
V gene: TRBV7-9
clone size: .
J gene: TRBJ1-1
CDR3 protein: CASSFLGQGNTEAFF

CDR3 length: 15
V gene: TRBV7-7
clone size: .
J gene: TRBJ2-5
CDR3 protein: CASSLGRQPQETQYF

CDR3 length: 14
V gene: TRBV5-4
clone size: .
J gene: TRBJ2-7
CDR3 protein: CASRLAGGPFEQYF

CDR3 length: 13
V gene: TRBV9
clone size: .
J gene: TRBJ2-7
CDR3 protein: CASSAVDNSEQYF

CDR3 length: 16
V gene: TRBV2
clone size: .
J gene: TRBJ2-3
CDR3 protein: CASGWTSGGFTDTQYF

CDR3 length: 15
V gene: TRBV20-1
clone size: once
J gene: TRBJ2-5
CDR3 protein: CSASPTSGGPGTQYF

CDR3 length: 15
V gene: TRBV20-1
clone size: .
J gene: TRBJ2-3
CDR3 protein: CSASRQGYGTDTQYF

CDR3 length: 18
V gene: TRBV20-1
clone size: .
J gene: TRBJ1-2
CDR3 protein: CSASGVGGQRSDGYGYTF

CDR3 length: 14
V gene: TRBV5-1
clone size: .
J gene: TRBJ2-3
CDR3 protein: CASSLLSYTDTQYF

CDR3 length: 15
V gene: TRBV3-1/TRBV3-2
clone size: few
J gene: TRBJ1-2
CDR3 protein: CASSQGTGSDYGYTF

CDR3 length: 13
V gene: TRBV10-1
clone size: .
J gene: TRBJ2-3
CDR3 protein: CASQEQGSDTQYF

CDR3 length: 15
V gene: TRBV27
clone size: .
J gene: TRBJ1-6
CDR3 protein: CASSLSAGGNSPLHF

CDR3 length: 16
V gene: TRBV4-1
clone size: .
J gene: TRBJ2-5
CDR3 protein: CASSQDLSGVWETQYF

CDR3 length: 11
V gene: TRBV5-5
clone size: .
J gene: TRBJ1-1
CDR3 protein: CASTVMGGAFF

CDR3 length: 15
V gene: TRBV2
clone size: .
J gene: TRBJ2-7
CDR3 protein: CASSESGGPSYEQYF

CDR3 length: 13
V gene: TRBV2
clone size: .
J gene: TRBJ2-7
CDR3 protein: CASRRSFFHEQYF

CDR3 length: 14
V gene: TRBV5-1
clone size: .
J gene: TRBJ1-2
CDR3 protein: CASSLDHGGDGYTF

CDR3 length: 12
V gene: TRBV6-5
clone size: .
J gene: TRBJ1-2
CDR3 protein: CASTPGRYGYTF

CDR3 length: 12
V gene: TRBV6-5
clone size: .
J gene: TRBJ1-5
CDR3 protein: CASRQGNQPQHF

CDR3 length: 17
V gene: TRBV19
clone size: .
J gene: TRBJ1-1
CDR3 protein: CASTPPTGTPRGTEAFF

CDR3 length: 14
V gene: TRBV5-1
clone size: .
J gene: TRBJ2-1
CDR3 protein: CASSLQTPYNEQFF

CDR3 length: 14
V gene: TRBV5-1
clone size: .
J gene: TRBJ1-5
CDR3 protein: CASSSGGSNQPQHF

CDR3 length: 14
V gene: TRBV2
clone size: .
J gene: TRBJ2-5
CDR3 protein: CASRLAGFSETQYF

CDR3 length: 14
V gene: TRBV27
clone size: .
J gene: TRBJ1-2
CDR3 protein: CASSLSQGAGGYTF

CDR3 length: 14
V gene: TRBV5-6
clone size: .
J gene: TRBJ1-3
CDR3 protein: CASSLDRTGNTIYF

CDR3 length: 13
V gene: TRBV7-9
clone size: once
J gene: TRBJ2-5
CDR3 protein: CASSFGQRETQYF

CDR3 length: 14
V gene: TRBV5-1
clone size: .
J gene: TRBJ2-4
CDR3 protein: CASSPGTGADIQYF

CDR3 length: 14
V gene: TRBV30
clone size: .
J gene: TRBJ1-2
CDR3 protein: CACLARPTNYGYTF

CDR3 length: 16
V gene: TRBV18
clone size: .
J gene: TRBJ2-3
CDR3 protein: CASSPAGQPGTDTQYF

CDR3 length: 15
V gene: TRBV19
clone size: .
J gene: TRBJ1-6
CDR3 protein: CASSILQGPLKPLHF